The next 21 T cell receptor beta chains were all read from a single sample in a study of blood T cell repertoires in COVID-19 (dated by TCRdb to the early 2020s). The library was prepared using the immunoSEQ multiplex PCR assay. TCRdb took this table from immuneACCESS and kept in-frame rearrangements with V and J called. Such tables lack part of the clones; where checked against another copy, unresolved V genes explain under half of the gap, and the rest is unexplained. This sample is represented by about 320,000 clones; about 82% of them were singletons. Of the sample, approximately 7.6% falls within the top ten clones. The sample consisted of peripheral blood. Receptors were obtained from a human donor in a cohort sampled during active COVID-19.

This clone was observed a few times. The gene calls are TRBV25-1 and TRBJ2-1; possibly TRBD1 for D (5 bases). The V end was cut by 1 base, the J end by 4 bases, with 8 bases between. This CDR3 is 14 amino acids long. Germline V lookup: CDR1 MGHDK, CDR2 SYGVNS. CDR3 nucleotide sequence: TGTGCCAGCAGTGAATCCCAGGGATACAATGAGCAGTTCTTC. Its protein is CASSESQGYNEQFF.

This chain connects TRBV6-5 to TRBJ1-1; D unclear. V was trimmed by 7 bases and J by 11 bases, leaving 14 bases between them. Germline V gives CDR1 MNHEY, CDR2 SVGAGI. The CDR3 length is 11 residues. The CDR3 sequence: CASKVGSAAFF. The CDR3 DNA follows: TGTGCCAGCAAAGTGGGGAGTGCGGCTTTCTTT.

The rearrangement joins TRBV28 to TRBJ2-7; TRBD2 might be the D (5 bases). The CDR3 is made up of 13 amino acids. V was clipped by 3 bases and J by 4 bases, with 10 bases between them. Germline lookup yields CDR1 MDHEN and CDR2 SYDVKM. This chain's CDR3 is CASSFAGRYEQYF. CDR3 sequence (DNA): TGTGCCAGCAGTTTTGCGGGCCGGTACGAGCAGTACTTC.

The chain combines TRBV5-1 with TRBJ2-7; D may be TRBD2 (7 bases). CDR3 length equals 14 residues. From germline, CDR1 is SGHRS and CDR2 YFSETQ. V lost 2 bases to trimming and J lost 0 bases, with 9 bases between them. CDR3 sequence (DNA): TGCGCCAGCAGCTTTGCGGGGGCCTCCTACGAGCAGTACTTC. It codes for CASSFAGASYEQYF.

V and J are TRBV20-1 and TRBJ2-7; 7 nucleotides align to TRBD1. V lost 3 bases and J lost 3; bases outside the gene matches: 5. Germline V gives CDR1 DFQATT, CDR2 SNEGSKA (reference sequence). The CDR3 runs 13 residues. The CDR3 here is CSASRGQSYEQYF. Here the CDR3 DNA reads TGCAGTGCTAGTCGGGGACAGAGCTACGAGCAGTACTTC.

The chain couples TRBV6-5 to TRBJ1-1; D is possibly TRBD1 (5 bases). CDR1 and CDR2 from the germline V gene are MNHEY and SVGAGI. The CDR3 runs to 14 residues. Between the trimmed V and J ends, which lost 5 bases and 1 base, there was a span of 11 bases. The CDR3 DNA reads TGTGCCAGCAGTAGACGAACAGGGAACACTGAAGCTTTCTTT. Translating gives CASSRRTGNTEAFF.

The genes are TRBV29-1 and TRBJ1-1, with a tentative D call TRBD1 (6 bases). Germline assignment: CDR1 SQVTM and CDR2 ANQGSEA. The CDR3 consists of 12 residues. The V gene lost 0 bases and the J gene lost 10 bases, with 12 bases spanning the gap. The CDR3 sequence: CSVEDAMGAAFF. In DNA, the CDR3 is TGCAGCGTTGAAGATGCGATGGGGGCAGCTTTCTTT.

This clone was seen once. CDR3 sequence: CASSLVGGQENEKLFF. The CDR3 nucleotides read TGTGCCAGCAGCTTGGTAGGGGGACAGGAGAATGAAAAACTGTTTTTT. V and J are TRBV5-6 and TRBJ1-4; 8 nucleotides match TRBD1. Germline trimming cut 0 bases from V and 5 bases from J; bases unmatched to any gene: 6. CDR1 and CDR2 from the germline V gene are SGHDT and YYEEEE. The CDR3 sequence is 16 residues long.

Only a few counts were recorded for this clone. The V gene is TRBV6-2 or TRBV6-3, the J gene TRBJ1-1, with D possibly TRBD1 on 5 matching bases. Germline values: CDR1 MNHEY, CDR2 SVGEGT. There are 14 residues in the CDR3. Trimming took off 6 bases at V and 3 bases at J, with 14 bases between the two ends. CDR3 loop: CASSPVEGHTEAFF. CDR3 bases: TGTGCCAGCAGCCCCGTGGAGGGGCACACTGAAGCTTTCTTT.

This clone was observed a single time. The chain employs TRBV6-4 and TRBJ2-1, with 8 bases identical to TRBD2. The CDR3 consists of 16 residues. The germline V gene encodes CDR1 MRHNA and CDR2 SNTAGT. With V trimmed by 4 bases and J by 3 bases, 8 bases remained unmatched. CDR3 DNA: TGTGCCAGCAGTGCAGTTGCGGGGGGATTCTACAATGAGCAGTTCTTC. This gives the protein CASSAVAGGFYNEQFF.

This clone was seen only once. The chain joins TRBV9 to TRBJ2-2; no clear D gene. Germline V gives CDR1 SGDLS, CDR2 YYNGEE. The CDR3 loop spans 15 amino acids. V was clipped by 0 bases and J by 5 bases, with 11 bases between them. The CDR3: CASSVDQSRTGELFF. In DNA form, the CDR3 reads TGTGCCAGCAGCGTAGACCAAAGCAGGACCGGGGAGCTGTTTTTT.

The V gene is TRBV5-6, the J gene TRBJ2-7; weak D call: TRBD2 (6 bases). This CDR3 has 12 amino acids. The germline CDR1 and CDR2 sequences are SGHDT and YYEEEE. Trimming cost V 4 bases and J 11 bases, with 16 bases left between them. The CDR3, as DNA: TGTGCCAGCAGCCGGGGAGGTCTTAGGGAGTACTTC. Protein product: CASSRGGLREYF.

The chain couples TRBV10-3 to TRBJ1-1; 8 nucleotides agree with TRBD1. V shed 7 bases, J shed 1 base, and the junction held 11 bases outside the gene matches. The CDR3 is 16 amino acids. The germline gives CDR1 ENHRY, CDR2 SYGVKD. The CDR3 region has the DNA TGTGCCATCACTCCTAGTGCAACAGGGGGGAACACTGAAGCTTTCTTT. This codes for CAITPSATGGNTEAFF.

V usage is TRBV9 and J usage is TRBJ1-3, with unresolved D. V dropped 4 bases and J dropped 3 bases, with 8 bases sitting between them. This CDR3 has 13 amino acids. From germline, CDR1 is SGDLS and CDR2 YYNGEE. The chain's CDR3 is CASSPLLGNTIYF. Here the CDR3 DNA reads TGTGCCAGCAGCCCCCTTCTTGGAAACACCATATATTTT.

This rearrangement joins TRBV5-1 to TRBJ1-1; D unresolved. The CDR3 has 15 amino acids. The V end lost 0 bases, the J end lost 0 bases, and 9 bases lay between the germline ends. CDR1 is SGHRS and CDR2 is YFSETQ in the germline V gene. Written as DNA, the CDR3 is TGCGCCAGCAGCTTGGGTCTGGGCATGAACACTGAAGCTTTCTTT. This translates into CASSLGLGMNTEAFF.

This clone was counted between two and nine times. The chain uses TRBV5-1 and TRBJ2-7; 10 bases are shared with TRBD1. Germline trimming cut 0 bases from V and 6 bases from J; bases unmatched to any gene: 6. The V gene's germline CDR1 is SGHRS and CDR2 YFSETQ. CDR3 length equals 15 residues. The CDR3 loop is CASSLETTGGAEQYF. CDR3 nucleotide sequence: TGCGCCAGCAGCTTGGAAACGACAGGGGGCGCCGAGCAGTACTTC.

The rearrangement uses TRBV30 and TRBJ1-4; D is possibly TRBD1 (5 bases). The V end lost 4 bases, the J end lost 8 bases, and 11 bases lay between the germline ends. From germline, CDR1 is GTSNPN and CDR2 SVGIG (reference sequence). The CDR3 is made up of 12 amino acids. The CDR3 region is CAWTQWGEKLFF. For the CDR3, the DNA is TGTGCCTGGACCCAATGGGGCGAAAAACTGTTTTTT.

The CDR3 region has the DNA TGTGCCAGCAGTGAACAGGTTCTTGCGACAGGGTCGAGCTATGGCTACACCTTC. Residues: CASSEQVLATGSSYGYTF. V is TRBV6-1 and J is TRBJ1-2; 7 nucleotides line up with TRBD1. CDR3 length: 18 residues. Per the germline V gene, CDR1 is MNHNS and CDR2 is SASEGT. With 2 bases clipped from V and 4 bases from J, the junction kept 16 bases outside the gene matches.

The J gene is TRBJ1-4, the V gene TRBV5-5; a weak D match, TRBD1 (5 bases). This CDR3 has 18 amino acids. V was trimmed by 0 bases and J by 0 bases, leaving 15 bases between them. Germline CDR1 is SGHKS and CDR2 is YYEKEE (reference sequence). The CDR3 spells CASSLGPDSGATNEKLFF. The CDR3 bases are TGTGCCAGCAGCTTGGGGCCCGACAGTGGTGCAACTAATGAAAAACTGTTTTTT.

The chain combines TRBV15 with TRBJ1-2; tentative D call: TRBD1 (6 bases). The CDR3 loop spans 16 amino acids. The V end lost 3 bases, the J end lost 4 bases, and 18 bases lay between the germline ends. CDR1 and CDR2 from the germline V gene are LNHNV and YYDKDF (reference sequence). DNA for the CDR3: TGTGCCACCAGCAGGCCGACAGGCCCTCTCTCCTATGGCTACACCTTC. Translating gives CATSRPTGPLSYGYTF. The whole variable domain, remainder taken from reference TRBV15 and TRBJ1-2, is DAMVIQNPRYQVTQFGKPVTLSCSQTLNHNVMYWYQQKSSQAPKLLFHYYDKDFNNEADTPDNFQSRRPNTSFCFLDIRSPGLGDTAMYLCATSRPTGPLSYGYTFGSGTRLTVV.

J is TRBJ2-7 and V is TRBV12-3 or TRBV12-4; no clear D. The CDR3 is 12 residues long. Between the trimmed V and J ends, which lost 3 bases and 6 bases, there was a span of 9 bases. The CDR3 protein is CASSFLPREQYF. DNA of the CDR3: TGTGCCAGCAGTTTCCTCCCCCGCGAGCAGTACTTC.